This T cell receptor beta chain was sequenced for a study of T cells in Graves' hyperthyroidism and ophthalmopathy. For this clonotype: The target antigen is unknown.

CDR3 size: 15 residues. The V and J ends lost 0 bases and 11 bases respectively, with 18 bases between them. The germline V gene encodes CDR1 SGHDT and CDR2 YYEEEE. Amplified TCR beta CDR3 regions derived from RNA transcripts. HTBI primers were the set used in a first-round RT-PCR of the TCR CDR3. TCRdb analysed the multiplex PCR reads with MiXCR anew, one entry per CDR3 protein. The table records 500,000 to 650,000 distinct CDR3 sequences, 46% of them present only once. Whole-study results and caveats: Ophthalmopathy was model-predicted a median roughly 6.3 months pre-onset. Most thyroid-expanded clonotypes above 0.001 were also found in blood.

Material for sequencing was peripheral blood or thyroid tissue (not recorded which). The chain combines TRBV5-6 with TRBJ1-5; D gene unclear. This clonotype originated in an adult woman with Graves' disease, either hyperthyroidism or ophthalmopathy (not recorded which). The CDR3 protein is CASSLGHGRGDAQHF. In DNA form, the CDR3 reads TGTGCCAGCAGCTTGGGACACGGACGAGGAGACGCCCAGCATTTT.